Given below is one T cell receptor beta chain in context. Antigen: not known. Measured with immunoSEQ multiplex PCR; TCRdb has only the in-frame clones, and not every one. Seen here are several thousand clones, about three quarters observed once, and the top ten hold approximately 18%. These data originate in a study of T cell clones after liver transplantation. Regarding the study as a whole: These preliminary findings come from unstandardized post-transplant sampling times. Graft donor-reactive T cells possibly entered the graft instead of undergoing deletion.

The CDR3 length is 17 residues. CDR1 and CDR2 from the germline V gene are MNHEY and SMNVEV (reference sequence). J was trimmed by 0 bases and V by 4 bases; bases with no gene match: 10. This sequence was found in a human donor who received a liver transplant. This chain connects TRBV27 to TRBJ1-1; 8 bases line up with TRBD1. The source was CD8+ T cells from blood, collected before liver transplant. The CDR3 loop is CASSSTYGGQVNTEAFF. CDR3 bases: TGTGCCAGCAGTTCGACTTACGGGGGACAGGTGAACACTGAAGCTTTCTTT.